This TCR beta chain derives from a study of blood T cell repertoires in COVID-19. About the research overall: T cells, B-cell-depleted T cells, or PBMCs provided the cDNA or gDNA that served as material.

This CDR3 spans 14 amino acids. V dropped 2 bases and J dropped 1 base, with 6 bases sitting between them. Germline loops: CDR1 LGHDT, CDR2 YNNKEL (reference sequence). In assigning cohorts, the study relied on participant-reported clinical history. Among Cohort 3 donors, those recovered had two negative PCRs, clearance, or symptom resolution. Some clones are missing from TCRdb's copy, which holds only in-frame ones; the method was immunoSEQ multiplex PCR. The table records some 210,000 clones, about 81% of them present only once. The clonotype was recovered from a man aged 40-49 years who had recovered from COVID-19. Sequencing was done on a sample of PBMCs or T cells enriched from blood (not recorded which). This sequence joins TRBV3-1 (or the pseudogene TRBV3-2) and TRBJ1-5; D remains ambiguous. The CDR3 sequence: CASSQYSSNQPQHF. As DNA, the CDR3 is TGTGCCAGCAGCCAATACAGCAGCAATCAGCCCCAGCATTTT.